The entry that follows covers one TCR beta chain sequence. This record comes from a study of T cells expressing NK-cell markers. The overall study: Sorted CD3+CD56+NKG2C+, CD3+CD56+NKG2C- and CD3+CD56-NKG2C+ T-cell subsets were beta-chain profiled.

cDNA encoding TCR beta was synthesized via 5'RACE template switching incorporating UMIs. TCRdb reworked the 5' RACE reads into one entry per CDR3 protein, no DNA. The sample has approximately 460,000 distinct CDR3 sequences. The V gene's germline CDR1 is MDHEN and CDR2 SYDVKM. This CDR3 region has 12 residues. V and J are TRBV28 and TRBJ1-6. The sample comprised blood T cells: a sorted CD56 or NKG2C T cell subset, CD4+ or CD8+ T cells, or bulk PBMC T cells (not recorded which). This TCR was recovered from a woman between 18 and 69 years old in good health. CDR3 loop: CASSLYNSPLHF.